These T cell receptor beta chains were read from a single sample in a study of blood T cell repertoires in COVID-19. Produced via immunoSEQ multiplex PCR; TCRdb's table is partial and in-frame only. The table records fewer than 250,000 clones, 90% to 95% of them present only once. Sequencing was carried out using peripheral blood. The receptor source for this set is a man aged 60 to 75 with COVID-19, enrolled during active disease. The CDR3 runs from the conserved cysteine through the conserved F or W. The order of the fields is clone size, V gene, J gene, D gene, CDR3 protein, CDR3 DNA. The D gene is left open where the match is weak. Expanded clones get a size class; other rows say once, few or many, or leave the size out.

size: once; V: TRBV9; J: TRBJ2-3; D: NA; CDR3: CASSVRSGSPGTQYF; DNA: TGTGCCAGCAGCGTACGTAGCGGTTCGCCCGGTACGCAGTATTTT
size: NA; V: TRBV7-2; J: TRBJ1-2; D: NA; CDR3: CASTLPREIGYTF; DNA: TGTGCCAGCACTCTTCCCAGGGAAATCGGCTACACCTTC
size: NA; V: TRBV12-3/TRBV12-4; J: TRBJ1-1; D: NA; CDR3: CASNQRGNTEAFF; DNA: TGTGCCAGCAACCAAAGAGGGAATACTGAAGCTTTCTTT
size: NA; V: TRBV2; J: TRBJ1-5; D: NA; CDR3: CASNPDGLNQPQHF; DNA: TGTGCCAGCAATCCCGACGGACTTAATCAGCCCCAGCATTTT
size: NA; V: TRBV11-3; J: TRBJ1-6; D: TRBD1; CDR3: CASPDRGGVSGHSPLHF; DNA: TGTGCCAGCCCGGACAGGGGCGGAGTATCCGGTCATTCACCCCTCCACTTT
size: NA; V: TRBV4-1; J: TRBJ1-3; D: NA; CDR3: CASSKQDAGNTIYF; DNA: TGCGCCAGCAGCAAACAGGATGCAGGAAACACCATATATTTT
size: NA; V: TRBV6-1; J: TRBJ1-2; D: NA; CDR3: CASSDPGHAGYTF; DNA: TGTGCCAGCAGTGACCCGGGACACGCTGGCTACACCTTC
size: NA; V: TRBV19; J: TRBJ1-5; D: TRBD1; CDR3: CASSLGTVSNQPQHF; DNA: TGTGCCAGTAGTCTAGGGACAGTCAGCAATCAGCCCCAGCATTTT
size: NA; V: TRBV9; J: TRBJ2-1; D: TRBD2; CDR3: CASSPSALAGPFSEQFF; DNA: TGTGCCAGCAGCCCGTCGGCGTTAGCGGGCCCTTTTTCTGAGCAGTTCTTC
size: NA; V: TRBV11-2; J: TRBJ2-4; D: NA; CDR3: CASSLVGGIGNIQYF; DNA: TGTGCCAGCAGCTTAGTTGGGGGGATTGGGAACATTCAGTACTTC
size: NA; V: TRBV19; J: TRBJ2-7; D: TRBD1; CDR3: CARPTGLYEQYF; DNA: TGTGCCAGGCCGACAGGGCTCTACGAGCAGTACTTC
size: NA; V: TRBV4-3; J: TRBJ2-2; D: TRBD2; CDR3: CASSRVLAGGNTGELFF; DNA: TGCGCCAGCAGCCGAGTACTAGCGGGAGGGAACACCGGGGAGCTGTTTTTT
size: NA; V: TRBV18; J: TRBJ2-7; D: TRBD2; CDR3: CASSPSVTGGEQYF; DNA: TGTGCCAGCTCACCTTCTGTGACGGGGGGCGAGCAGTACTTC
size: NA; V: TRBV9; J: TRBJ2-7; D: TRBD1; CDR3: CASSSGTGTFYEQYF; DNA: TGTGCCAGCAGCTCCGGGACAGGGACCTTCTACGAGCAGTACTTC
size: NA; V: TRBV5-5; J: TRBJ1-6; D: NA; CDR3: CASSLTTSSYNSPLHF; DNA: TGTGCCAGCAGCTTGACCACGAGCTCCTATAATTCACCCCTCCACTTT
size: NA; V: TRBV6-5; J: TRBJ1-3; D: NA; CDR3: CASMRDSGNTIYF; DNA: TGTGCCAGCATGCGGGATTCTGGAAACACCATATATTTT
size: NA; V: TRBV18; J: TRBJ1-1; D: TRBD1; CDR3: CASSPSGQGIRMNTEAFF; DNA: TGTGCCAGCTCACCCTCCGGACAGGGAATTCGGATGAACACTGAAGCTTTCTTT